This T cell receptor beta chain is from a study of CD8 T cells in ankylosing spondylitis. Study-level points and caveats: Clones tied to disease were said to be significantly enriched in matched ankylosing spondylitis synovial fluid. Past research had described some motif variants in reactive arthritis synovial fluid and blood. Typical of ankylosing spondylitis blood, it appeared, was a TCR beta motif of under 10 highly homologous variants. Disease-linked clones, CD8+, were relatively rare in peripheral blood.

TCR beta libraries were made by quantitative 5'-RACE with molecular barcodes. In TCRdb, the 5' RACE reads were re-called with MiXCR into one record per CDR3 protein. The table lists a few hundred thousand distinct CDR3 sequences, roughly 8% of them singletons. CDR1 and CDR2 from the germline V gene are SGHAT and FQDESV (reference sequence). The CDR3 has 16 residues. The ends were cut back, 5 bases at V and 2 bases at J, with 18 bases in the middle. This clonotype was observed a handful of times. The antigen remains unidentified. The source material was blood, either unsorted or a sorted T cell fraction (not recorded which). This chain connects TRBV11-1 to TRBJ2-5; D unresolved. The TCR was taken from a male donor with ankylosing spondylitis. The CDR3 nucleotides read TGTGCCAGCAGCCTCGGTCGGGTGGGATTTCAAGAGACCCAGTACTTC. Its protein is CASSLGRVGFQETQYF.